A single sample gave rise to the 23 T cell receptor beta chains below, sequenced in a study of Graves' ophthalmopathy and Graves' hyperthyroidism. Using RNA transcripts, the TCR beta CDR3 regions were amplified. The first-round RT-PCR employed HTBI primers together with the Qiagen OneStep RT-PCR kit. A multiplex PCR was then performed as the second round. TCRdb reprocessed the multiplex PCR reads with MiXCR, giving one entry per CDR3 protein. The profile shows over a million distinct CDR3 sequences, about two fifths of them singletons. Sequencing input: peripheral blood or thyroid tissue (not recorded which). These receptors originate from an adult man with Graves' hyperthyroidism.

This clonotype was counted many times. The genes are TRBV12-3 or TRBV12-4 and TRBJ1-5; D is perhaps TRBD1 (6 bases). Between the trimmed V and J ends, which lost 5 bases and 1 base, there was a span of 15 bases. The length of the CDR3 is 16 residues. The CDR3 loop reads CASSPRQAGSNQPQHF. The CDR3 nucleotides read TGTGCCAGCAGTCCGCGACAGGCGGGGAGCAATCAGCCCCAGCATTTT.

The chain recombines TRBV2 with TRBJ2-7, with 9 bases that match TRBD1. The CDR3 extends over 14 amino acids. V dropped 6 bases and J dropped 6; count of bases not matched to a gene: 9. Germline V gene sequence: CDR1 SNHLY, CDR2 FYNNEI. The CDR3 DNA is TGTGCCAGCAGGACCGGGACAGGGTTACGCGAGCAGTACTTC. It encodes CASRTGTGLREQYF.

This clonotype came up many times. V and J are TRBV9 and TRBJ2-7; D unclear. This CDR3 comprises 12 residues. Trimming removed 0 bases from V and 6 bases from J, with 7 bases in between. Germline-derived CDR1 and CDR2 are SGDLS and YYNGEE. This CDR3 reads CASSVDMGEQYF. For the CDR3, the DNA is TGTGCCAGCAGCGTAGACATGGGCGAGCAGTACTTC.

This clonotype was counted at least ten times. V gene TRBV11-2 combines with J gene TRBJ2-5; 9 bases agree with TRBD1. Germline CDR1 SGHAT, CDR2 FQNNGV. The CDR3 is 19 amino acids. V lost 3 bases to trimming and J lost 5 bases; unmatched junction nucleotides: 19. The CDR3 protein is CASSLVSGTGFLRGETQYF. The CDR3 DNA is TGTGCCAGCAGCTTGGTGTCCGGGACAGGGTTCCTTCGGGGTGAGACCCAGTACTTC.

The sample holds a few counts of this clonotype. The V and J genes are TRBV2 and TRBJ2-3; 7 positions match TRBD2. Trimming cost V 3 bases and J 0 bases; bases outside gene matches: 3. The CDR3 is made up of 15 amino acids. Germline CDR1 is SNHLY and CDR2 is FYNNEI. CDR3: CASSDAGVSTDTQYF. Here the CDR3 DNA reads TGTGCCAGCAGTGATGCGGGGGTGAGCACAGATACGCAGTATTTT. The whole variable domain, remainder taken from reference TRBV2 and TRBJ2-3, is EPEVTQTPSHQVTQMGQEVILRCVPISNHLYFYWYRQILGQKVEFLVSFYNNEISEKSEIFDDQFSVERPDGSNFTLKIRSTKLEDSAMYFCASSDAGVSTDTQYFGPGTRLTVL.

This clonotype was seen more than once but under ten times. The chain joins TRBV20-1 to TRBJ1-4, with D maybe TRBD1 (5 bases). CDR1 is DFQATT and CDR2 is SNEGSKA in the germline V gene (reference sequence). The V gene lost 4 bases and the J gene lost 4 bases, with 16 bases spanning the gap. The CDR3 sequence is 15 residues long. CDR3 sequence (DNA): TGCAGTGCTAAAAAAGGGACTTCCTTTAATGAAAAACTGTTTTTT. It specifies CSAKKGTSFNEKLFF.

The chain combines TRBV2 with TRBJ2-5; 10 bases are a match to TRBD1. This CDR3 has 13 residues. The germline V gene encodes CDR1 SNHLY and CDR2 FYNNEI. J gave up 5 bases and V 5 bases, and 2 bases lay outside the gene matches. This CDR3 is CASSWTGGETQYF. For the CDR3, the DNA is TGTGCCAGCAGTTGGACAGGGGGTGAGACCCAGTACTTC.

This clonotype was observed at least ten times. V and J are TRBV7-6 and TRBJ1-2; unclear D gene. This CDR3 has 13 amino acids. Germline V gives CDR1 SGHVS, CDR2 FNYEAQ. Trimming cost V 5 bases and J 8 bases, with 15 bases left between them. The CDR3 region has the DNA TGTGCCAGCAGCCCGAAGGACGGAGTAGGCTACACCTTC. Translation gives CASSPKDGVGYTF.

This clonotype has a handful of counts. The chain uses TRBV28 and TRBJ1-6; the match to TRBD1 covers 7 bases. V gave up 6 bases and J gave up 0 bases; unmatched junction bases: 8. This CDR3 comprises 17 residues. Germline CDR1 and CDR2: MDHEN and SYDVKM. The CDR3 region has the DNA TGTGCCAGCAGATTGTTACAGGGGAGCTCCTATAATTCACCCCTCCACTTT. The encoded protein is CASRLLQGSSYNSPLHF.

In its sample, this clonotype was seen many times. As DNA, the CDR3 is TGTGCCAGCAGTGGTACGGGGCCGAGCGGCTACACCTTC. This sequence encodes CASSGTGPSGYTF. The gene calls are TRBV2 and TRBJ1-2; possibly TRBD1 for D (5 bases). Germline loops: CDR1 SNHLY, CDR2 FYNNEI. This CDR3 has 13 amino acids. The V end lost 4 bases, the J end lost 8 bases, and 14 bases lay between the germline ends.

The chain combines TRBV2 with TRBJ1-6; 7 positions match TRBD1. J gave up 7 bases and V 6 bases, and 9 bases lay outside the gene matches. CDR1 is SNHLY, CDR2 FYNNEI, per germline. This CDR3 has 15 residues. CDR3: CASSGIGGRNSPLHF. The CDR3 bases are TGTGCCAGCAGCGGTATAGGGGGCAGGAATTCACCCCTCCACTTT.

V is TRBV25-1 and J is TRBJ1-2; D remains ambiguous. Trimming left V 8 bases short and J 4 bases short, with 11 bases between. Germline loops: CDR1 MGHDK, CDR2 SYGVNS. The length of the CDR3 is 12 residues. This CDR3 is CASQEQGYGYTF. CDR3 DNA: TGTGCCAGCCAAGAACAAGGCTATGGCTACACCTTC.

As concerns this clonotype: Mismatch with germline at one junction end may stem from a read error. This sequence joins TRBV7-9 and TRBJ1-2; D unclear. The CDR3 is made up of 14 amino acids. CDR1 is SEHNR, CDR2 FQNEAQ, per germline (reference sequence). CDR3 nucleotides: TGCGCCAGCAGTTCGGGCGGCATCCTAACGGGCTACACCTTC. This codes for CASSSGGILTGYTF.

This chain joins TRBV28 and TRBJ1-5; a possible D gene is TRBD1 (5 bases). Germline CDR1 reads MDHEN; CDR2 reads SYDVKM. The ends were cut back, 10 bases at V and 1 base at J, with 14 bases in the middle. This CDR3 comprises 14 residues. The CDR3 loop is CAIRDSRSNQPQHF. The CDR3 DNA is TGTGCCATCAGAGACAGTCGAAGCAATCAGCCCCAGCATTTT.

This clonotype has only a few counts. The V and J genes are TRBV10-3 and TRBJ2-7, with a weak D call TRBD2 (5 bases). There are 14 residues in the CDR3. Germline V gene data show CDR1 as ENHRY and CDR2 as SYGVKD. Deletions cut 3 bases from V and 1 base from J, with 10 bases between. CDR3 residues: CAISDEGLSYEQYF. CDR3 DNA sequence: TGTGCCATCAGTGATGAGGGATTATCCTACGAGCAGTACTTC.

This clonotype was found a few times. The chain couples TRBV5-1 to TRBJ1-2, with a possible D match to TRBD1 (5 bases). The germline V and J ends were trimmed by 4 bases and 6 bases, with 19 bases remaining between them. The length of the CDR3 is 15 residues. Germline-derived CDR1 and CDR2 are SGHRS and YFSETQ. In DNA form, the CDR3 reads TGCGCCAGCAGCGCACTTCAGGGCAGGGAAAATGGCTACACCTTC. Encoded protein: CASSALQGRENGYTF. Full variable domain (outside the CDR3, taken from reference TRBV5-1 and TRBJ1-2): KAGVTQTPRYLIKTRGQQVTLSCSPISGHRSVSWYQQTPGQGLQFLFEYFSETQRNKGNFPGRFSGRQFSNSRSEMNVSTLELGDSALYLCASSALQGRENGYTFGSGTRLTVV.

This clonotype was counted many times. The chain carries TRBV7-9 and TRBJ1-2; no clear D gene. Trimming took 3 bases from V and 8 from J, leaving 13 bases between them. Germline V gene sequence: CDR1 SEHNR, CDR2 FQNEAQ (reference sequence). This CDR3 region has 13 residues. CDR3 in amino acids: CASSFTPGNGYTF. Here the CDR3 DNA reads TGTGCCAGCAGCTTTACCCCGGGGAACGGCTACACCTTC.

The chain is built from TRBV5-1 and TRBJ2-7, with 7 bases matching TRBD2. Trimming at V came to 4 bases and at J to 0 bases, leaving 16 bases not matched to a gene. CDR3 length: 18 amino acids. Germline V gene sequence: CDR1 SGHRS, CDR2 YFSETQ. In DNA, the CDR3 is TGCGCCAGCAGCAGGGATCCCGGGGCGGCTAGCGGCTCCTACGAGCAGTACTTC. Translating gives CASSRDPGAASGSYEQYF. Using reference TRBV5-1 and TRBJ2-7 for the parts outside the CDR3, the full variable domain is KAGVTQTPRYLIKTRGQQVTLSCSPISGHRSVSWYQQTPGQGLQFLFEYFSETQRNKGNFPGRFSGRQFSNSRSEMNVSTLELGDSALYLCASSRDPGAASGSYEQYFGPGTRLTVT.

The chain employs TRBV25-1 and TRBJ1-6, with a weak D call TRBD1 (5 bases). Germline V gene sequence: CDR1 MGHDK, CDR2 SYGVNS. This CDR3 comprises 15 residues. V gave up 2 bases and J gave up 7 bases, with 12 bases separating them. The DNA for the CDR3 is TGTGCCAGCAGTGAAAGTCCGGGGGAGAATTCACCCCTCCACTTT. Protein product: CASSESPGENSPLHF.

V is TRBV2 and J is TRBJ1-5; 7 nucleotides align to TRBD1. CDR1 SNHLY and CDR2 FYNNEI come from the germline V gene. V shed 1 base and J 13 bases; nucleotides not matched to a gene: 10. CDR3 length: 14 residues. The CDR3 coding sequence is TGTGCCAGCAGTGAAGACAGGGGATCGTGGGAGCAGCATTTT. Translation gives CASSEDRGSWEQHF.

At least ten counts were recorded for this clonotype. The rearrangement joins TRBV20-1 to TRBJ2-6, with 7 bases lining up with TRBD1. The CDR3 contains 17 residues. V lost 3 bases and J lost 0; bases outside the gene matches: 8. Per the germline V gene, CDR1 is DFQATT and CDR2 is SNEGSKA (reference sequence). The CDR3 nucleotides read TGCAGTGCTAGGGGACAGTTGATAAACTCTGGGGCCAACGTCCTGACTTTC. It codes for CSARGQLINSGANVLTF.

On this clonotype itself: A single base separates this from a much larger clone, so it may be a read error. The chain combines TRBV29-1 with TRBJ2-7, with no clear D. This CDR3 is 10 amino acids long. The germline V gene encodes CDR1 SQVTM and CDR2 ANQGSEA. Trimming removed 4 bases from V and 5 bases from J, with 6 bases in between. In DNA form, the CDR3 reads TGCAGCGTTGTGGTTGACGAGCAGTACTTC. This gives the protein CSVVVDEQYF.

The chain combines TRBV2 with TRBJ1-1; possible D gene TRBD1, 5 bases. The CDR3 is made up of 16 amino acids. Germline V lookup: CDR1 SNHLY, CDR2 FYNNEI. V dropped 3 bases and J dropped 3 bases, with 17 bases sitting between them. CDR3 protein: CASSDSGPRGYTEAFF. DNA of the CDR3: TGTGCCAGCAGTGATTCGGGCCCGAGGGGATACACTGAAGCTTTCTTT.